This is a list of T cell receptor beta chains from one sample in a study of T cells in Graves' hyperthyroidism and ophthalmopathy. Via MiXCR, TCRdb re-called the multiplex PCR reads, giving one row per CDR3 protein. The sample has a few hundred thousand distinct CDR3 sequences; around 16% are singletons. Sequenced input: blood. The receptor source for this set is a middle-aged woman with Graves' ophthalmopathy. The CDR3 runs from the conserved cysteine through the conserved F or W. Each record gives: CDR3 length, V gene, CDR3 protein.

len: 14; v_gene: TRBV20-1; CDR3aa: CSASTGSPQETQYF
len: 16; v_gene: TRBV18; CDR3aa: CASSPQEDPPYNEQFF
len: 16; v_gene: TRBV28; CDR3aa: CASTKGGTGLRIEQFF
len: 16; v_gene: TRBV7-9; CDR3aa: CASTIGLAGGEDTQYF
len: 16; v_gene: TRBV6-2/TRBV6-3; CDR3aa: CASSYLYGQGLSPLHF
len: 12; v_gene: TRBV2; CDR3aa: CASSDSLDGYTF
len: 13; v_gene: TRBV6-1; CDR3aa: CASSGDRIVEQFF
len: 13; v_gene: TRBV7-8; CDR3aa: CASSPGQDLRYTF
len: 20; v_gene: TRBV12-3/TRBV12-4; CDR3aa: CASSLGAGQSVAGTTDTQYF
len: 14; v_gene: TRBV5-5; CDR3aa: CASSFWGGRETQYF
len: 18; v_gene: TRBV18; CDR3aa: CASSLLGPRSSYNSPLHF
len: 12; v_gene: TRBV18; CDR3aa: CASSSGERKAFF
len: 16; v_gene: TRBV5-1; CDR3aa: CASSSIGTRDKNEQFF
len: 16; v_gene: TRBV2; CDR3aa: CASSERAGGLVNEQFF
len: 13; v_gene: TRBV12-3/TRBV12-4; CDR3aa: CASSFWVGETQYF
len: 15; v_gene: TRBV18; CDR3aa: CASSPPSGLTDTQYF
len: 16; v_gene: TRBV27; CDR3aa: CASSLSRSSYNSPLHF
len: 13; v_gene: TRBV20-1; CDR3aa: CSAPRGAWDTQYF
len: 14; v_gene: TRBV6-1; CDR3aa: CASSRQGISQPQHF
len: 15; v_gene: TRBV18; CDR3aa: CASSTNRGDQETQYF
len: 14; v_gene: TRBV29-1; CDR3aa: CSVTLAGDPGSRYF
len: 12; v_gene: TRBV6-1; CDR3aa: CASNRGDTEAFF
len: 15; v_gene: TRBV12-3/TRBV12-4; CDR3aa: CASSLTVPLSGELFF
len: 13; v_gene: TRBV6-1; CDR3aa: CASTSTGDTEAFF
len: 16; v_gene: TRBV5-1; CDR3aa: CASRGLARPEAGELFF
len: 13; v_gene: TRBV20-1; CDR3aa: CSASRWGKSEQYF
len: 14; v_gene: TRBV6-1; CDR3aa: CASSERGENTEAFF
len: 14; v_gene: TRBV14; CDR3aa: CASSHPVGEETQYF
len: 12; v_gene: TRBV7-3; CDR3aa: CASSFKRGEQFF
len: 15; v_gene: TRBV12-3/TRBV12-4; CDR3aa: CASSPGQGDNEKLFF
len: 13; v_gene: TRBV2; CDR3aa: CATRQGREETQYF
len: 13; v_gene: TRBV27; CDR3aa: CASSYRGDQPQHF
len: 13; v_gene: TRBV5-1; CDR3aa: CASSPGDIYGYTF
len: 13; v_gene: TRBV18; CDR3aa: CASSPYSPETQYF
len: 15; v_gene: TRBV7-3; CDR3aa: CASSRSGGYQETQYF
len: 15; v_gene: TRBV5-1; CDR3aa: CASSPDGGKNQPQHF
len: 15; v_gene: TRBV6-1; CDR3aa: CASSAHGGIQETQYF
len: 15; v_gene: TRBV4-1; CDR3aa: CASSPLDRGIQPQHF
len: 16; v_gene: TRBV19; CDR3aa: CASSSSGTPTANEQYF
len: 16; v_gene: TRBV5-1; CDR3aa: CASSFNAQGINEEQFF
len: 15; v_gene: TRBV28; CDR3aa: CASSLETPLGYGYTF
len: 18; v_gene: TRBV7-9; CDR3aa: CASSPRSRQGQGLYEQYF
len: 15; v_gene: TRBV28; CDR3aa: CASSAPYLGYNEQFF
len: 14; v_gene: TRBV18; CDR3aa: CASPSGTGQETQYF
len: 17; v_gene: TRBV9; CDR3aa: CASSQGGGQGVLETQYF
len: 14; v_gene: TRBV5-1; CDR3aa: CASSFGQTRGEQYF
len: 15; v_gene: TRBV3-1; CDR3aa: CASSPTTGYSYEQYF
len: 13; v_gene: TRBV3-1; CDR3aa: CASSTGLSNEQFF
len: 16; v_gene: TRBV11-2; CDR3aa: CASRPTGTSNTGELFF
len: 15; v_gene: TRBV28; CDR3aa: CASTPGDGHTDTQYF
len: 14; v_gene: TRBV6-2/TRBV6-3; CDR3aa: CASSYLRQSRGYTF
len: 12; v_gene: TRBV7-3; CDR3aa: CASSLDSDTQYF
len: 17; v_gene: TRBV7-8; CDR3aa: CASSPRGGAAYNSPLHF